These 26 T cell receptor beta chains came from one sample sequenced in a study of Ad26.COV2.S vaccination and SARS-CoV-2 variants. The treatment denotes: about 20 received Ad26.COV2.S at low or high dose, single or two shots; several received placebo; per-sample allocation not given. Collection of the samples took place on day 63 after the first injection of vaccine or placebo. Generated by immunoSEQ multiplex PCR, the TCRdb table keeps only in-frame clones and is missing some. The repertoire includes about 400,000 clones, roughly 90% of them detected once, and approximately 4% sits in the top ten. The source was peripheral blood, collected in a trial of Ad26.COV2.S vaccine versus placebo. These receptors were collected from a person between 18 and 65 years old who received the Ad26.COV2.S COVID-19 vaccine or a placebo.

This chain uses TRBV7-9 with TRBJ2-2; D possibly corresponds to TRBD1 (6 bases). Trimming stripped 6 bases from V and 7 bases from J, with 12 bases between. Germline lookup yields CDR1 SEHNR and CDR2 FQNEAQ (reference sequence). This CDR3 is built from 13 residues. The CDR3 loop reads CASRATGSGELFF. Written as DNA, the CDR3 is TGTGCCAGCAGGGCAACAGGGAGCGGGGAGCTGTTTTTT.

This clone has only one observation. The chain joins TRBV19 to TRBJ1-2; D might be TRBD1 (5 bases). From germline, CDR1 is LNHDA and CDR2 SQIVND (reference sequence). CDR3 length: 15 amino acids. Trimming pared 6 bases from V and 1 base from J, leaving 15 bases between. This chain's CDR3 is CASRVRDSFNYGYTF. The CDR3 nucleotides read TGTGCCAGTAGAGTCCGGGACTCGTTTAACTATGGCTACACCTTC.

This chain uses TRBV5-5 with TRBJ1-2; D gene uncertain. The CDR3 has 13 amino acids. V shed 1 base and J shed 8 bases, with 12 bases lying between them. Germline V CDR1 and CDR2: SGHKS, YYEKEE (reference sequence). Here the CDR3 DNA reads TGTGCCAGCAGCTTGTTCGGGAGTCGGGGCTACACCTTC. This codes for CASSLFGSRGYTF.

V is TRBV27 and J is TRBJ2-1, with 7 bases fitting TRBD1. V shed 8 bases and J 0 bases; nucleotides not matched to a gene: 10. The CDR3 covers 16 residues. Germline loops: CDR1 MNHEY, CDR2 SMNVEV (reference sequence). The CDR3 reads CASRPRGTLSYNEQFF. The CDR3 nucleotides read TGTGCCAGCCGACCCAGGGGGACCCTCTCCTACAATGAGCAGTTCTTC.

The rearrangement uses TRBV11-3 and TRBJ2-5; the match to TRBD2 covers 14 bases. V shed 2 bases and J 7 bases; nucleotides not matched to a gene: 6. The CDR3 loop spans 16 amino acids. Germline loops: CDR1 SGHNT, CDR2 YENEEA. This CDR3 is CASSLRLAGGEGTQYF. CDR3 nucleotide sequence: TGTGCCAGCAGCTTAAGACTAGCGGGGGGGGAAGGGACCCAGTACTTC.

The chain has TRBV27 and TRBJ2-7, with TRBD1 matching 8 bases. Trimming took 4 bases from V and 4 from J; bases not matched to a gene: 6. Germline V gene lookup returns CDR1 MNHEY and CDR2 SMNVEV (reference sequence). The CDR3 spans 14 residues. CDR3 amino acids: CASSSRTGPYEQYF. CDR3 nucleotide sequence: TGTGCCAGCAGTTCGCGGACAGGGCCGTACGAGCAGTACTTC.

The sample holds one count of this clone. DNA of the CDR3: TGTGCCAGCAGCTCGACAGGGAATAATTCACCCCTCCACTTT. Residues: CASSSTGNNSPLHF. The chain recombines TRBV11-2 with TRBJ1-6; 7 bases line up with TRBD1. The CDR3 runs 14 residues. The V segment lost 4 bases and the J segment 5 bases; nucleotides outside the gene matches: 2. CDR1 is SGHAT and CDR2 is FQNNGV in the germline V gene. The full variable domain, completed using reference TRBV11-2 and TRBJ1-6, is EAGVAQSPRYKIIEKRQSVAFWCNPISGHATLYWYQQILGQGPKLLIQFQNNGVVDDSQLPKDRFSAERLKGVDSTLKIQPAKLEDSAVYLCASSSTGNNSPLHFGNGTRLTVT.

Only a few counts were recorded for this clone. J is TRBJ2-1 and V is TRBV11-3; no firm D call. Trimming took off 4 bases at V and 5 bases at J, with 9 bases between the two ends. Germline-derived CDR1 and CDR2 are SGHNT and YENEEA. The CDR3 has 13 residues. The CDR3 loop is CASSWSRNNEQFF. CDR3 DNA sequence: TGTGCCAGCAGCTGGAGCAGAAACAATGAGCAGTTCTTC.

The chain carries TRBV19 and TRBJ2-1; the D gene could be TRBD1 or TRBD2 (5 bases each). The CDR3 sequence is 14 residues long. Germline V CDR1 and CDR2: LNHDA, SQIVND (reference sequence). The V and J ends lost 4 bases and 5 bases respectively, with 12 bases between them. For the CDR3, the DNA is TGTGCCAGTAGTAGGGGGAAAAGCCACAATGAGCAGTTCTTC. This sequence encodes CASSRGKSHNEQFF.

The chain uses TRBV9 and TRBJ2-4; D perhaps matches TRBD2 (5 bases). The V gene lost 0 bases and the J gene lost 1 base, with 14 bases spanning the gap. The CDR3 has 17 amino acids. The V gene's germline CDR1 is SGDLS and CDR2 YYNGEE. This CDR3 is CASSVGRFSGAKNIQYF. The CDR3 DNA is TGTGCCAGCAGCGTAGGGAGGTTCTCGGGGGCCAAAAACATTCAGTACTTC. Looking up the rest from reference TRBV9 and TRBJ2-4 gives the full variable domain: DSGVTQTPKHLITATGQRVTLRCSPRSGDLSVYWYQQSLDQGLQFLIQYYNGEERAKGNILERFSAQQFPDLHSELNLSSLELGDSALYFCASSVGRFSGAKNIQYFGAGTRLSVL.

The chain combines TRBV5-1 with TRBJ1-1; no reliable D call. V was pared by 0 bases and J by 0 bases, with 12 bases between. Germline V gene lookup returns CDR1 SGHRS and CDR2 YFSETQ. This CDR3 has 16 amino acids. This CDR3 reads CASSLAGQTMNTEAFF. The CDR3 region has the DNA TGCGCCAGCAGCTTGGCCGGGCAGACCATGAACACTGAAGCTTTCTTT.

This clone was seen once. This chain connects TRBV19 to TRBJ1-5, with 9 bases matching TRBD1. V gave up 3 bases and J gave up 6 bases; unmatched junction bases: 6. CDR1 is LNHDA and CDR2 is SQIVND in the germline V gene (reference sequence). The length of the CDR3 is 15 residues. The CDR3 sequence: CASSMVGQGFQPQHF. The CDR3 region has the DNA TGTGCCAGTAGTATGGTAGGACAGGGGTTTCAGCCCCAGCATTTT.

The CDR3 sequence is CASSFPLNTEAFF. The CDR3 bases are TGTGCCAGCAGTTTCCCCCTGAACACTGAAGCTTTCTTT. The genes are TRBV12-3 or TRBV12-4 and TRBJ1-1, with no clear D. This CDR3 spans 13 amino acids. The ends were cut back, 3 bases at V and 0 bases at J, with 5 bases in the middle.

The rearrangement uses TRBV12-3 or TRBV12-4 and TRBJ1-6, with D perhaps matching TRBD1 (5 bases). V gave up 3 bases and J gave up 11 bases, with 11 bases separating them. This CDR3 has 13 residues. CDR3 amino acids: CASSFGTSAPLHF. As DNA, the CDR3 is TGTGCCAGCAGTTTCGGGACCTCGGCACCCCTCCACTTT.

The chain uses TRBV9 and TRBJ1-2; D remains ambiguous. CDR1 is SGDLS, CDR2 YYNGEE, per germline. Trimming removed 0 bases from V and 0 bases from J, with 9 bases in between. The CDR3 covers 15 residues. The chain's CDR3 is CASSVASGSNYGYTF. The CDR3 region has the DNA TGTGCCAGCAGCGTAGCCTCAGGCTCTAACTATGGCTACACCTTC. The full variable domain, completed using reference TRBV9 and TRBJ1-2, is DSGVTQTPKHLITATGQRVTLRCSPRSGDLSVYWYQQSLDQGLQFLIQYYNGEERAKGNILERFSAQQFPDLHSELNLSSLELGDSALYFCASSVASGSNYGYTFGSGTRLTVV.

The CDR3 DNA sequence: TGTGCCAGTCGGGCCGTCACAGATACGCAGTATTTT. Translated: CASRAVTDTQYF. This rearrangement joins TRBV7-2 to TRBJ2-3, with D uncertain. V was clipped by 9 bases and J by 2 bases, with 9 bases between them. The length of the CDR3 is 12 residues. Germline V gene data show CDR1 as SGHTA and CDR2 as FQGNSA.

This chain joins TRBV4-1 and TRBJ2-5; 8 bases line up with TRBD2. J lost 1 base, V lost 5 bases, and 6 bases had no gene match. There are 15 residues in the CDR3. Germline V gene data show CDR1 as MGHRA and CDR2 as YSYEKL. Here the CDR3 reads CASSKGAGVQETQYF. CDR3 DNA: TGCGCCAGCAGCAAGGGAGCGGGGGTCCAAGAGACCCAGTACTTC.

The chain recombines TRBV6-5 with TRBJ1-5; D is uncertain. V was pared by 0 bases and J by 2 bases, with 8 bases between. CDR1 is MNHEY and CDR2 is SVGAGI in the germline V gene. This CDR3 is built from 15 residues. CDR3 residues: CASSYSAGGNQPQHF. The CDR3 DNA sequence: TGTGCCAGCAGTTACTCGGCCGGGGGCAATCAGCCCCAGCATTTT.

J is TRBJ2-7 and V is TRBV28; 8 positions agree with TRBD1. V lost 5 bases and J lost 3; bases outside the gene matches: 9. This CDR3 contains 15 residues. CDR1 is MDHEN, CDR2 SYDVKM, per germline. CDR3: CASSPPGQVLYEQYF. CDR3 DNA sequence: TGTGCCAGCAGTCCCCCGGGACAGGTTCTCTACGAGCAGTACTTC.

The genes are TRBV30 and TRBJ2-2, with 7 bases matching TRBD1. The CDR3 consists of 13 residues. V shed 1 base and J 7 bases; nucleotides not matched to a gene: 3. Germline assignment: CDR1 GTSNPN and CDR2 SVGIG (reference sequence). The CDR3 nucleotides read TGTGCCTGGAGTGGACAGGGCGGCGGGGAGCTGTTTTTT. This gives the protein CAWSGQGGGELFF.

The chain employs TRBV6-5 and TRBJ1-2, with TRBD1 as a possible D gene (6 bases). CDR1 is MNHEY and CDR2 is SVGAGI in the germline V gene. The CDR3 is 15 amino acids. The V gene lost 7 bases and the J gene lost 4 bases, with 19 bases spanning the gap. CDR3 protein: CASTGGQTLLYGYTF. The CDR3 DNA is TGTGCCAGCACGGGGGGACAAACGCTCCTCTATGGCTACACCTTC.

The chain joins TRBV2 to TRBJ1-1; no clear D. Germline assignment: CDR1 SNHLY and CDR2 FYNNEI. The CDR3 runs 13 residues. The V and J ends lost 4 bases and 4 bases respectively, with 10 bases between them. The CDR3 loop reads CASSAHGLTEAFF. The CDR3, as DNA: TGTGCCAGCAGTGCTCATGGGCTCACTGAAGCTTTCTTT.

V usage is TRBV11-2 and J usage is TRBJ2-5; D call uncertain. Germline V gene data show CDR1 as SGHAT and CDR2 as FQNNGV. Trimming cost V 5 bases and J 5 bases, with 15 bases left between them. The CDR3 has 14 amino acids. The CDR3 protein is CASSTRGGWETQYF. CDR3 sequence (DNA): TGTGCCAGCAGCACCCGCGGCGGCTGGGAGACCCAGTACTTC.

This chain connects TRBV7-6 to TRBJ2-2; TRBD1 aligns across 7 bases. Trimming took 5 bases from V and 5 from J; bases not matched to a gene: 5. The CDR3 loop spans 14 amino acids. CDR1 is SGHVS and CDR2 is FNYEAQ in the germline V gene. In DNA form, the CDR3 reads TGTGCCAGCAGCATCCGGGACAGAACCGGGGAGCTGTTTTTT. This encodes CASSIRDRTGELFF.

This clone has just one count. The V and J genes are TRBV11-2 and TRBJ1-6, with 7 nucleotides matching TRBD1. Germline V CDR1 and CDR2: SGHAT, FQNNGV. The CDR3 is made up of 15 amino acids. V lost 5 bases and J lost 6; bases outside the gene matches: 7. CDR3 coding DNA: TGTGCCAGCAGCCGCCGACAGGGAGGTAATTCACCCCTCCACTTT. It encodes CASSRRQGGNSPLHF.

The chain has TRBV5-1 and TRBJ2-1, with 8 nucleotides matching TRBD2. The junction had 16 bases not matched to a gene; V was cut back by 9 bases and J by 8 bases. The CDR3 extends over 15 amino acids. CDR1 SGHRS and CDR2 YFSETQ come from the germline V gene. The CDR3 spells CATSRDGTSMHEQFF. CDR3 DNA: TGCGCCACCTCGAGGGATGGGACTAGTATGCATGAGCAGTTCTTC. Combining the CDR3 with reference TRBV5-1 and TRBJ2-1 gives the whole variable domain KAGVTQTPRYLIKTRGQQVTLSCSPISGHRSVSWYQQTPGQGLQFLFEYFSETQRNKGNFPGRFSGRQFSNSRSEMNVSTLELGDSALYLCATSRDGTSMHEQFFGPGTRLTVL.